The next 22 T cell receptor beta chains were all read from a single sample in a study of cytomegalovirus exposure and HLA in healthy donors. Amplification used 60 Vbeta primers and 13 Jbeta primers. This table comes from immunoSEQ multiplex PCR, and its TCRdb copy is limited to in-frame clones, with some not included. In the table there are some 130,000 clones, about 72% of which are singletons. The sample was PBMCs. Source of these receptors: a female donor in good health and CMV-seronegative.

This clone was seen a few times. The V gene is TRBV5-6, the J gene TRBJ2-7; the D gene is possibly TRBD2 (5 bases). This CDR3 has 15 amino acids. Trimming stripped 0 bases from V and 2 bases from J, with 12 bases between. Per the germline V gene, CDR1 is SGHDT and CDR2 is YYEEEE. In DNA form, the CDR3 reads TGTGCCAGCAGCTTGGGAGGGCGGATGGCCTACGAGCAGTACTTC. This codes for CASSLGGRMAYEQYF.

The chain joins TRBV28 to TRBJ1-3; D is unresolved. The germline CDR1 and CDR2 sequences are MDHEN and SYDVKM. CDR3 length: 15 residues. The V end lost 3 bases, the J end lost 0 bases, and 9 bases lay between the germline ends. CDR3 coding DNA: TGTGCCAGCAGTTTTGAGCTTCCCTCTGGAAACACCATATATTTT. Translation: CASSFELPSGNTIYF. Full variable domain (remainder filled in from reference TRBV28 and TRBJ1-3): DVKVTQSSRYLVKRTGEKVFLECVQDMDHENMFWYRQDPGLGLRLIYFSYDVKMKEKGDIPEGYSVSREKKERFSLILESASTNQTSMYLCASSFELPSGNTIYFGEGSWLTVV.

In this sample, this clone turned up a few times. V usage is TRBV4-2 and J usage is TRBJ2-3; the match to TRBD2 covers 13 bases. This CDR3 is 16 amino acids long. After removal of 0 bases from V and 4 bases from J, the junction contained 1 base not matched to a gene. Germline CDR1 is LGHNA and CDR2 is YNFKEQ. As DNA, the CDR3 is TGTGCCAGCAGCCAAGAACTAGCGGGAGGGGCAGATACGCAGTATTTT. This sequence encodes CASSQELAGGADTQYF.

This rearrangement joins TRBV5-6 to TRBJ2-2; D remains ambiguous. CDR1 is SGHDT and CDR2 is YYEEEE in the germline V gene. V was clipped by 6 bases and J by 4 bases, with 13 bases between them. The CDR3 spans 14 residues. The CDR3 DNA follows: TGTGCCAGCACAAGATTATTGAGCACCGGGGAGCTGTTTTTT. Residues: CASTRLLSTGELFF.

This clone has just one count. The rearrangement uses TRBV29-1 and TRBJ2-3; a weak D match, TRBD2 (6 bases). Germline loops: CDR1 SQVTM, CDR2 ANQGSEA. Deletions cut 1 base from V and 1 base from J, with 9 bases between. The CDR3 has 14 amino acids. DNA for the CDR3: TGCAGCGTTGAAGCGGGAGTTGGCACAGATACGCAGTATTTT. Translated, it gives CSVEAGVGTDTQYF.

This sequence joins TRBV4-1 and TRBJ2-3; 10 bases are shared with TRBD2. CDR1 and CDR2 from the germline V gene are MGHRA and YSYEKL. V was clipped by 1 base and J by 6 bases; unmatched bases: 4. This CDR3 is 15 amino acids long. This chain's CDR3 is CASSQGSGRADTQYF. The CDR3 DNA sequence: TGCGCCAGCAGCCAAGGGAGCGGGAGGGCGGATACGCAGTATTTT.

The chain joins TRBV29-1 to TRBJ2-1; possible D gene TRBD1, 5 bases. V dropped 3 bases and J dropped 6 bases, with 15 bases sitting between them. CDR3 length equals 14 residues. Looked up from germline, CDR1 is SQVTM and CDR2 is ANQGSEA. CDR3 sequence reads: CSVDSREGRNEQFF. The CDR3 DNA follows: TGCAGCGTTGACAGCAGGGAAGGACGCAATGAGCAGTTCTTC.

J is TRBJ2-3 and V is TRBV27; 9 bases are shared with TRBD2. With V trimmed by 4 bases and J by 3 bases, 11 bases remained unmatched. The CDR3 length is 17 residues. CDR1 and CDR2 from the germline V gene are MNHEY and SMNVEV (reference sequence). This CDR3 is CASSSYIAGVRTDTQYF. The CDR3 nucleotides are TGTGCCAGCAGTTCATATATAGCGGGAGTACGGACAGATACGCAGTATTTT.

The count of this clone is one. The J gene is TRBJ1-5, the V gene TRBV28, with 7 bases identical to TRBD1. The germline V gene has CDR1 MDHEN and CDR2 SYDVKM. Germline trimming cut 6 bases from V and 1 base from J; bases unmatched to any gene: 12. This CDR3 is 17 amino acids long. The CDR3 DNA is TGTGCCAGCAGCTCGGACAGGATCGCGTGGAGCAATCAGCCCCAGCATTTT. Its protein is CASSSDRIAWSNQPQHF.

The J gene is TRBJ1-1, the V gene TRBV9; 8 bases are shared with TRBD1. V lost 3 bases, J lost 4 bases, and 5 bases stayed unmatched. The CDR3 has 14 residues. Germline CDR1 is SGDLS and CDR2 is YYNGEE. In DNA form, the CDR3 reads TGTGCCAGCAGCGCGACAGGGGCAAGCACTGAAGCTTTCTTT. It specifies CASSATGASTEAFF. Variable domain in full (rest from reference TRBV9 and TRBJ1-1): DSGVTQTPKHLITATGQRVTLRCSPRSGDLSVYWYQQSLDQGLQFLIQYYNGEERAKGNILERFSAQQFPDLHSELNLSSLELGDSALYFCASSATGASTEAFFGQGTRLTVV.

The chain is built from TRBV5-1 and TRBJ2-3; 10 bases are shared with TRBD2. Germline loops: CDR1 SGHRS, CDR2 YFSETQ. This CDR3 is 16 amino acids long. V dropped 4 bases and J dropped 4; count of bases not matched to a gene: 9. CDR3 sequence: CASSPGSSGSADTQYF. The CDR3 DNA follows: TGCGCCAGCAGCCCTGGTTCTAGCGGGAGCGCAGATACGCAGTATTTT.

V usage is TRBV11-2 and J usage is TRBJ1-1, with 7 bases aligning to TRBD1. The CDR3 is 14 residues long. After removal of 5 bases from V and 3 bases from J, the junction contained 6 bases not matched to a gene. Germline lookup yields CDR1 SGHAT and CDR2 FQNNGV. CDR3 DNA: TGTGCCAGCAGCGACAGGGTTCCTTACACTGAAGCTTTCTTT. It encodes CASSDRVPYTEAFF. Looking up the rest from reference TRBV11-2 and TRBJ1-1 gives the full variable domain: EAGVAQSPRYKIIEKRQSVAFWCNPISGHATLYWYQQILGQGPKLLIQFQNNGVVDDSQLPKDRFSAERLKGVDSTLKIQPAKLEDSAVYLCASSDRVPYTEAFFGQGTRLTVV.

V gene TRBV7-9 combines with J gene TRBJ2-5, with 13 bases lining up with TRBD2. Unmatched junction bases numbered 3, after V lost 5 bases and J lost 0 bases. Germline lookup yields CDR1 SEHNR and CDR2 FQNEAQ (reference sequence). This CDR3 spans 16 amino acids. CDR3 amino acids: CASSTSGRVYQETQYF. The CDR3 nucleotides read TGTGCCAGCAGCACTAGCGGGAGGGTATACCAAGAGACCCAGTACTTC.

This sequence joins TRBV7-2 and TRBJ1-6; no clear D. With 1 base removed from V and 6 bases from J, the gap between germline ends came to 4 bases. Germline CDR1 is SGHTA and CDR2 is FQGNSA. This CDR3 has 13 amino acids. The CDR3 protein is CASSLGPNSPLHF. CDR3 nucleotide sequence: TGTGCCAGCAGCTTAGGGCCTAATTCACCCCTCCACTTT.

The genes are TRBV2 and TRBJ1-5; D unclear. The CDR3 extends over 12 amino acids. Germline V lookup: CDR1 SNHLY, CDR2 FYNNEI. With 6 bases removed from V and 1 base from J, the gap between germline ends came to 4 bases. The CDR3 loop reads CASRESNQPQHF. CDR3 nucleotide sequence: TGTGCCAGCAGGGAGAGCAATCAGCCCCAGCATTTT.

The rearrangement joins TRBV6-1 to TRBJ2-3, with D tentatively TRBD2 (6 bases). Germline CDR1 MNHNS, CDR2 SASEGT. This CDR3 contains 13 residues. Trimming stripped 8 bases from V and 5 bases from J, with 14 bases between. As DNA, the CDR3 is TGTGCCAGCTGCCGGGGGATGGAAGATACGCAGTATTTT. Amino acid sequence: CASCRGMEDTQYF.

The chain has TRBV29-1 and TRBJ2-1; TRBD2 aligns across 9 bases. The germline gives CDR1 SQVTM, CDR2 ANQGSEA. This CDR3 has 13 amino acids. V lost 7 bases and J lost 12; bases outside the gene matches: 13. The CDR3 loop is CSGGSGSLYGQFF. In DNA form, the CDR3 reads TGCAGCGGTGGTAGCGGGAGTTTATATGGGCAGTTCTTC.

This chain connects TRBV11-3 to TRBJ2-3; TRBD2 matches 12 bases. V was clipped by 5 bases and J by 4 bases; unmatched bases: 4. This CDR3 comprises 15 residues. CDR1 and CDR2 from the germline V gene are SGHNT and YENEEA. CDR3 region: CASSPGLAGSDTQYF. In DNA, the CDR3 is TGTGCCAGCAGCCCCGGACTAGCGGGATCAGATACGCAGTATTTT. The full variable domain, in which reference TRBV11-3 and TRBJ2-3 provide the parts outside the CDR3, is EAGVVQSPRYKIIEKKQPVAFWCNPISGHNTLYWYLQNLGQGPELLIRYENEEAVDDSQLPKDRFSAERLKGVDSTLKIQPAELGDSAVYLCASSPGLAGSDTQYFGPGTRLTVL.

This rearrangement joins TRBV15 to TRBJ2-1; 7 bases line up with TRBD2. Germline V gene data show CDR1 as LNHNV and CDR2 as YYDKDF (reference sequence). The V and J ends lost 0 bases and 3 bases, in that order; junction bases with no gene match: 2. The CDR3 covers 15 residues. CDR3 protein: CATSRDREDYNEQFF. The DNA for the CDR3 is TGTGCCACCAGCAGAGACCGGGAGGACTACAATGAGCAGTTCTTC. Full variable domain (outside the CDR3, taken from reference TRBV15 and TRBJ2-1): DAMVIQNPRYQVTQFGKPVTLSCSQTLNHNVMYWYQQKSSQAPKLLFHYYDKDFNNEADTPDNFQSRRPNTSFCFLDIRSPGLGDTAMYLCATSRDREDYNEQFFGPGTRLTVL.

The chain joins TRBV11-2 to TRBJ2-7; D remains ambiguous. Per germline, CDR1 SGHAT and CDR2 FQNNGV. V gave up 2 bases and J gave up 5 bases, with 10 bases separating them. There are 13 residues in the CDR3. CDR3 bases: TGTGCCAGCAGCTTATGGAGCCTTGACGAGCAGTACTTC. Its translation: CASSLWSLDEQYF.

The rearrangement links TRBV18 to TRBJ1-2, with 8 positions matching TRBD1. Germline loops: CDR1 KGHSH, CDR2 LQKENI. The CDR3 has 15 amino acids. Trimming removed 4 bases from V and 3 bases from J; junction bases left unmatched: 7. The CDR3 region is CASSRLTQGDYGYTF. For the CDR3, the DNA is TGTGCCAGCTCACGACTGACACAGGGGGACTATGGCTACACCTTC. The full variable domain, in which reference TRBV18 and TRBJ1-2 provide the parts outside the CDR3, is NAGVMQNPRHLVRRRGQEARLRCSPMKGHSHVYWYRQLPEEGLKFMVYLQKENIIDESGMPKERFSAEFPKEGPSILRIQQVVRGDSAAYFCASSRLTQGDYGYTFGSGTRLTVV.

The chain couples TRBV27 to TRBJ2-3, with D perhaps matching TRBD2 (5 bases). The V end lost 3 bases, the J end lost 6 bases, and 13 bases lay between the germline ends. Germline CDR1 is MNHEY and CDR2 is SMNVEV (reference sequence). The CDR3 loop spans 14 amino acids. CDR3 region: CASSFFGNSDTQYF. CDR3 bases: TGTGCCAGCAGTTTCTTCGGGAACAGCGATACGCAGTATTTT.